The next 10 T cell receptor beta chains were all read from a single sample in a study of T-cell reconstitution after alpha-beta-depleted transplantation in children. Molecular barcoding with unique molecular identifiers was used for the TCRbeta library. TCRdb reanalysed the PCR reads using MiXCR and keeps one entry per CDR3 protein. The sample lists hundreds of thousands of distinct CDR3 sequences, over 10% occurring once. This sample comprised PBMCs, obtained before TCRalphabeta/CD19-depleted stem cell transplant. The receptor source for this set is a girl aged 2-10 years with congenital amegakaryocytic thrombocytopenia, due to receive a stem cell transplant.

V is TRBV7-6 and J is TRBJ2-2, with 7 bases identical to TRBD1. The CDR3 runs to 17 residues. The germline V gene encodes CDR1 SGHVS and CDR2 FNYEAQ. V shed 2 bases, J shed 5 bases, and the junction held 11 bases outside the gene matches. The CDR3 is CASSLTRQGEGTGELFF. The CDR3 DNA reads as TGTGCCAGCAGCTTAACGAGACAGGGTGAAGGTACCGGGGAGCTGTTTTTT.

This clonotype was picked up a small number of times. J is TRBJ2-3 and V is TRBV10-3; D perhaps matches TRBD2 (5 bases). Trimming took 4 bases from V and 7 from J, leaving 21 bases between them. The CDR3 covers 16 residues. Germline-derived CDR1 and CDR2 are ENHRY and SYGVKD. The CDR3 region has the DNA TGTGCCATCAGTGTATCGGTGGTCAGCGGAGACAATACGCAGTATTTT. It yields the protein CAISVSVVSGDNTQYF.

Many counts were recorded for this clonotype. V usage is TRBV5-1 and J usage is TRBJ1-6, with unresolved D. Trimming cost V 0 bases and J 5 bases, with 6 bases left between them. The CDR3 extends over 14 amino acids. Germline-derived CDR1 and CDR2 are SGHRS and YFSETQ. CDR3 residues: CASSLGSDNSPLHF. CDR3 sequence (DNA): TGCGCCAGCAGCTTGGGCTCGGATAATTCACCCCTCCACTTT. Using reference TRBV5-1 and TRBJ1-6 for the parts outside the CDR3, the full variable domain is KAGVTQTPRYLIKTRGQQVTLSCSPISGHRSVSWYQQTPGQGLQFLFEYFSETQRNKGNFPGRFSGRQFSNSRSEMNVSTLELGDSALYLCASSLGSDNSPLHFGNGTRLTVT.

The chain has TRBV30 and TRBJ2-1; D remains ambiguous. The CDR3 length is 11 residues. Germline values: CDR1 GTSNPN, CDR2 SVGIG (reference sequence). V was cut by 6 bases and J by 7 bases, with 10 bases left in between. The CDR3 loop is CACRLYNEQFF. CDR3 DNA: TGTGCCTGCAGACTTTATAATGAGCAGTTCTTC. The variable domain in full, with the rest retrieved from reference TRBV30 and TRBJ2-1, is SQTIHQWPATLVQPVGSPLSLECTVEGTSNPNLYWYRQAAGRGLQLLFYSVGIGQISSEVPQNLSASRPQDRQFILSSKKLLLSDSGFYLCACRLYNEQFFGPGTRLTVL.

Comment on this clonotype: This may stem from a read error, because a much larger clone lies one nucleotide away. The J gene is TRBJ1-2, the V gene TRBV20-1, with D unclear. This CDR3 is 13 amino acids long. From germline, CDR1 is DFQATT and CDR2 SNEGSKA (reference sequence). The CDR3 loop reads CSARDRVETGDTF. DNA for the CDR3: TGCAGTGCTAGAGATCGGGTGGAGACTGGCGACACCTTC.

The chain is built from TRBV12-3 or TRBV12-4 and TRBJ2-7; 10 bases are a match to TRBD2. J gave up 0 bases and V 3 bases, and 5 bases lay outside the gene matches. The length of the CDR3 is 16 residues. The CDR3 bases are TGTGCCAGCAGTTTTGGTCTAGCGGGGGTCTCCTACGAGCAGTACTTC. It encodes CASSFGLAGVSYEQYF.

This clonotype was recorded many times. V usage is TRBV5-6 and J usage is TRBJ2-3; unclear D gene. Germline V gene data show CDR1 as SGHDT and CDR2 as YYEEEE. CDR3 length: 15 residues. Trimming cost V 4 bases and J 3 bases, with 15 bases left between them. This CDR3 is CASSPGPGVTDTQYF. The CDR3 nucleotides read TGTGCCAGCAGCCCTGGCCCAGGTGTTACAGATACGCAGTATTTT.

This clonotype was detected many times. The rearrangement joins TRBV6-5 to TRBJ1-3, with TRBD1 as a possible D gene (5 bases). This CDR3 spans 14 amino acids. V was pared by 2 bases and J by 4 bases, with 9 bases between. Per the germline V gene, CDR1 is MNHEY and CDR2 is SVGAGI. The CDR3 protein is CASSYRGFGNTIYF. CDR3 DNA sequence: TGTGCCAGCAGTTACCGGGGGTTCGGAAACACCATATATTTT.

The chain recombines TRBV12-3 or TRBV12-4 with TRBJ2-1; D call uncertain. V dropped 5 bases and J dropped 7 bases, with 12 bases sitting between them. The CDR3 is 13 amino acids. CDR3 DNA sequence: TGTGCCAGCAGTCCCTCTATTTATAATGAGCAGTTCTTC. Its protein product is CASSPSIYNEQFF.

This clonotype showed up many times. The chain is built from TRBV25-1 and TRBJ1-2; 7 nucleotides line up with TRBD1. CDR1 MGHDK and CDR2 SYGVNS come from the germline V gene. This CDR3 contains 14 residues. V trimming: 4 bases; J trimming: 3 bases; junction bases outside the gene matches: 5. The CDR3 bases are TGTGCCAGCAGTGGGAGGGGGCGCGACTATGGCTACACCTTC. This translates into CASSGRGRDYGYTF.